This T cell receptor (beta chain) was obtained from a study of blood T cell repertoires in COVID-19. Study-level information: Sites across the United States, Italy and Spain contributed samples from acute and convalescent COVID-19. PBMCs, B-cell-depleted T cells, or T cells provided the cDNA or gDNA that made up the material.

The CDR3 extends over 11 amino acids. CDR1 and CDR2 from the germline V gene are MNHEY and SVGEGT. Trimming shortened V by 6 bases and J by 9 bases, and 8 bases separated the two germline ends. In the original processing: It was from reference gene primer amplification that nucleated cell counts were estimated. The repertoire was sequenced with immunoSEQ multiplex PCR; TCRdb's copy has only in-frame clones and lacks some. The DNA was the basis for D and trimming; V, J and clone size are from that table. The sample includes 250,000 to 350,000 clones, approximately 86% of them seen just once. Sequencing was done on a sample of peripheral blood. The receptor's source is a woman in her fifties or sixties who had recovered from COVID-19. The V call is TRBV6-2 or TRBV6-3, the J call TRBJ2-2; D is perhaps TRBD1 or TRBD2 (5 bases each). The CDR3 here is CASSRGRELFF. The CDR3 DNA reads TGTGCCAGCAGCCGGGGCCGGGAGCTGTTTTTT.